This TCR beta chain was found in a study of blood T cells in healthy people across ages. A second about 7 to 12 cycle PCR used barcoded and J-beta primers. TCRdb called the 5' RACE reads again in MiXCR, with one record for every CDR3 protein. The data hold about 1.7 million distinct CDR3 sequences, with 28% observed a single time. CDR1 and CDR2 from the germline V gene are SGHRS and YFSETQ. The CDR3 has 16 amino acids. Trimming took off 0 bases at V and 6 bases at J, with 17 bases between the two ends. Every donor contributed about 10 milliliters of peripheral blood by blood draw. Per-sample yields of isolated PBMCs were at least 7 million.

Sequenced: blood. This clonotype was obtained from a woman aged 30 to 39 in good health. The chain carries TRBV5-1 and TRBJ2-3; maybe TRBD1 (5 bases). CDR3 residues: CASSLGWQGSMDTQYF. Written as DNA, the CDR3 is TGCGCCAGCAGCTTGGGATGGCAGGGCAGCATGGATACGCAGTATTTT.